A single sample is the source of the 22 T cell receptor beta chains below, sequenced in a study of T cells in women clearing cervical HPV infection (dated by TCRdb to 2016 to 2019). The library was generated by the immunoSEQ multiplex PCR assay. TCRdb's version of the immuneACCESS table is confined to in-frame rearrangements and falls short of the full clone set. An unresolved V gene accounts for under half of the shortfall where checked; the remainder is of unknown origin. The sample's table covers over 25,000 clones. More than 20% of the sample is held by the ten biggest clonotypes. Input material: blood buffy coat. The receptors here all came from a woman between 18 and 69 years old with a cervical HPV16 infection that either progressed to CIN3+ or cleared (not recorded which).

Comments on this clone: The read falls 3 residues short of the CDR3 end, and the missing part is taken from the germline J gene. The V call is TRBV12-3 or TRBV12-4, the J call TRBJ2-5; 9 bases are a match to TRBD2. V lost 5 bases and J lost 1; bases outside the gene matches: 8. CDR3 size: 16 residues. CDR3 DNA (partial): TGTGCCAGCAGTATCTACTTGACTAGCGGCCAAGAGACC. Its translation is CASSIYLTSGQET. The entire CDR3 reads CASSIYLTSGQETQYF.

The DNA read from the CDR3 is TGCAGCGTTGAAGGGACAGGGAGGGCAGATACG. Translating it yields CSVEGTGRADT. The whole CDR3 region reads CSVEGTGRADTQYF. V gene TRBV29-1 combines with J gene TRBJ2-3; D may be TRBD1 (8 bases). The CDR3 end falls 3 residues outside the read, so it is completed with the germline J gene. This CDR3 has 14 amino acids. The V gene lost 1 base and the J gene lost 4 bases, with 12 bases spanning the gap. Germline V gene sequence: CDR1 SQVTM, CDR2 ANQGSEA.

To note about this clone: Mismatch with germline at one junction end may stem from a read error. The sequence runs out 3 residues before the end of the CDR3; the remainder is reconstructed from the germline J gene. This chain joins TRBV5-1 and TRBJ2-3, with a possible D match to TRBD1 (6 bases). The CDR3 has 15 amino acids. CDR1 SGHRS and CDR2 YFSETQ come from the germline V gene. Here the CDR3 reads CASSLTNRVPETQYF. The covered CDR3 bases are TGCGCCAGCAGCTTGACAAACAGGGTCCCAGAGACG.

CDR3 region: CASSQGTGRHTQYF. The sequenced CDR3 bases are TGTGCCAGCAGCCAGGGTACAGGGCGCCATACG. V gene TRBV4-2 combines with J gene TRBJ2-3; D possibly corresponds to TRBD1 (6 bases). The read comes to an end 3 residues before the CDR3 does, leaving the germline J gene to fill in the end. Trimming cost V 3 bases and J 7 bases, with 14 bases left between them. Germline CDR1 LGHNA, CDR2 YNFKEQ. CDR3 length equals 14 residues.

Details on this clone: The missing CDR3 end, 3 residues past where the read stops, is filled in from the germline J gene. The V and J genes are TRBV7-9 and TRBJ2-2, with TRBD1 matching 7 bases. This CDR3 contains 14 residues. Germline lookup yields CDR1 SEHNR and CDR2 FQNEAQ (reference sequence). The sequenced part of the CDR3 DNA is TGTGCCAGCAGCTCCCCCGAGGGGGCCAACGTG. This translates into CASSSPEGANV. The whole CDR3 is CASSSPEGANVLFF.

On this clone itself: The read terminates 3 residues ahead of where the CDR3 ends, so the germline J gene completes it. This chain connects TRBV30 to TRBJ1-5, with D possibly being TRBD1 (5 bases). Trimming stripped 4 bases from V and 4 bases from J, with 11 bases between. The CDR3 consists of 13 residues. Looked up from germline, CDR1 is GTSNPN and CDR2 is SVGIG (reference sequence). The CDR3 reads CAWNGGENQPQHF. The CDR3 DNA, read in part, is TGTGCCTGGAACGGGGGGGAGAATCAGCCC.

The DNA read from the CDR3 is TGTGCCAGTAGTATTTACCCGGGTACGGCCGAG. This codes for CASSIYPGTAE. The entire CDR3 sequence reads CASSIYPGTAEQYF. The gene calls are TRBV19 and TRBJ2-7, with no clear D. The DNA ends 3 residues before the CDR3 does, and the rest of the CDR3 is filled in from the germline J gene. In germline, CDR1 is LNHDA, CDR2 SQIVND (reference sequence). Trimming took 3 bases from V and 6 from J, leaving 15 bases between them. This CDR3 contains 14 residues.

Comment on this clone: Coverage ceases 3 residues before the CDR3 finishes, and the germline J gene fills in the end. The V and J genes are TRBV19 and TRBJ1-5; 10 positions agree with TRBD1. V lost 6 bases to trimming and J lost 0 bases; unmatched junction nucleotides: 14. The germline V gene encodes CDR1 LNHDA and CDR2 SQIVND (reference sequence). The CDR3 is made up of 19 amino acids. The CDR3 loop reads CASRSGDRGAFFSNQPQHF. CDR3 DNA, as far as it was read: TGTGCCAGTAGATCTGGGGACAGGGGTGCGTTTTTTAGCAATCAGCCC.

Comments on this clone: From the germline J gene comes the end of the CDR3, since the read stops 3 residues before it. The V gene is TRBV2, the J gene TRBJ2-1, with a tentative D call TRBD2 (6 bases). The germline V gene encodes CDR1 SNHLY and CDR2 FYNNEI. The length of the CDR3 is 16 residues. The germline V and J ends were trimmed by 4 bases and 5 bases, with 18 bases remaining between them. The part of the CDR3 DNA that was read is TGTGCCAGCAGTGTGGCTAGCGCCTCAGGGCACAATGAG. Protein sequence: CASSVASASGHNE. The full CDR3 sequence reads CASSVASASGHNEQFF.

Details on this clone: From the germline J gene comes the end of the CDR3, since the read stops 3 residues before it. The chain is built from TRBV11-3 and TRBJ2-7, with D unresolved. With 4 bases removed from V and 2 bases from J, the gap between germline ends came to 9 bases. The CDR3 loop spans 13 amino acids. CDR1 is SGHNT and CDR2 is YENEEA in the germline V gene. The CDR3 loop is CASSSISTYEQYF. The covered CDR3 bases are TGTGCCAGCAGCTCGATTAGCACCTACGAG.

On this clone: The observed sequence ends 3 residues before the CDR3 terminus, with the missing tail filled in from the germline J gene. V usage is TRBV23-1 and J usage is TRBJ2-1; 12 bases agree with TRBD2. TRBV23-1 is given ORF status, its function remaining uncertain. V gave up 5 bases and J gave up 4 bases; unmatched junction bases: 3. CDR3 length: 15 amino acids. CDR3 protein: CASSRTSGKYNEQFF. The sequenced part of the CDR3 DNA is TGCGCCAGCAGTAGGACTAGCGGGAAGTACAATGAG.

On this clone: The sequence runs out 3 residues before the end of the CDR3; the remainder is reconstructed from the germline J gene. The chain uses TRBV20-1 and TRBJ2-7; 10 bases align to TRBD1. V trimming: 5 bases; J trimming: 3 bases; junction bases outside the gene matches: 7. This CDR3 is built from 14 residues. Per the germline V gene, CDR1 is DFQATT and CDR2 is SNEGSKA (reference sequence). The CDR3 spells CSADRTGGVYEQYF. Incomplete CDR3 DNA: TGCAGTGCTGACCGGACAGGGGGAGTCTACGAG.

CDR3 bases read: TGCGCCAGCAGAGATAGAGCGGGAGGGGCAGATACG. It specifies CASRDRAGGADT. The complete CDR3 protein is CASRDRAGGADTQYF. The rearrangement joins TRBV10-2 to TRBJ2-3; 10 nucleotides agree with TRBD2. The read ends 3 residues early relative to the CDR3; the germline J gene fills the gap. V was clipped by 6 bases and J by 4 bases; unmatched bases: 7. The CDR3 has 15 residues. Looked up from germline, CDR1 is WSHSY and CDR2 is SAAADI.

On this clone: Coverage ceases 3 residues before the CDR3 finishes, and the germline J gene fills in the end. V is TRBV29-1 and J is TRBJ2-1; D possibly corresponds to TRBD2 (6 bases). This CDR3 contains 14 residues. Germline V gene sequence: CDR1 SQVTM, CDR2 ANQGSEA. V was trimmed by 5 bases and J by 8 bases, leaving 19 bases between them. The part of the CDR3 DNA that was read is TGCAGCGTTAAAACGGGGTCGGGAGTAGATGAG. This encodes CSVKTGSGVDE. The complete CDR3 protein is CSVKTGSGVDEQFF.

Worth noting for this clone: Read data end 3 residues before the CDR3 end; the end is taken from the germline J gene. The chain employs TRBV12-3 or TRBV12-4 and TRBJ2-3, with 9 bases matching TRBD1. This CDR3 contains 14 residues. With 5 bases clipped from V and 5 bases from J, the junction kept 5 bases outside the gene matches. The CDR3 bases that were read are TGTGCCAGCAGTCGACAGGGGGGAAGAGATACG. Translating gives CASSRQGGRDT. The whole CDR3 reads CASSRQGGRDTQYF.

Incomplete CDR3 DNA: TGTGCCAGCTCAGGACTATCTCAAGAGACG. The encoded protein is CASSGLSQET. The entire CDR3 is CASSGLSQETQYF. The V gene is TRBV18, the J gene TRBJ2-3, with D possibly matching TRBD2 (6 bases). Sequencing ends 3 residues short of the CDR3 end; the germline J gene provides the rest. The CDR3 is made up of 13 amino acids. Per the germline V gene, CDR1 is KGHSH and CDR2 is LQKENI.

Turning to this clone: The read falls 3 residues short of the CDR3 end, and the missing part is taken from the germline J gene. The chain carries TRBV20-1 and TRBJ2-3; D might be TRBD2 (6 bases). The germline V gene encodes CDR1 DFQATT and CDR2 SNEGSKA (reference sequence). Trimming removed 1 base from V and 4 bases from J, with 15 bases in between. CDR3 length: 15 amino acids. Partial CDR3 DNA: TGCAGTGCTAGAGGGACTTCGGGAGACGCAGATACG. Residues: CSARGTSGDADT. The CDR3, in full, reads CSARGTSGDADTQYF.

Details on this clone: Read coverage stops 3 residues before the CDR3 terminus; the germline J gene supplies the remainder. The chain recombines TRBV19 with TRBJ1-5; a possible D gene is TRBD1 (5 bases). V dropped 7 bases and J dropped 2 bases, with 12 bases sitting between them. The CDR3 loop spans 14 amino acids. The V gene's germline CDR1 is LNHDA and CDR2 SQIVND (reference sequence). The DNA read from the CDR3 is TGTGCCAGTACCTCCAGGGTCGGCAATCAGCCC. Its translation: CASTSRVGNQP. The full CDR3 protein reads CASTSRVGNQPQHF.

With regard to this clone: The observed sequence ends 3 residues before the CDR3 terminus, with the missing tail filled in from the germline J gene. The chain recombines TRBV2 with TRBJ2-1; D gene uncertain. Germline V gives CDR1 SNHLY, CDR2 FYNNEI. This CDR3 region has 15 residues. V dropped 10 bases and J dropped 4 bases, with 20 bases sitting between them. Partial CDR3 DNA: TGTGCCACCCAAAAAGAGGTTTTGACTTACAATGAG. Translation: CATQKEVLTYNE. The CDR3, in full, reads CATQKEVLTYNEQFF.

Details on this clone: The read halts 3 residues ahead of the CDR3 end, with the missing end drawn from the germline J gene. This chain joins TRBV13 and TRBJ2-3, with TRBD2 identical over 11 bases. Germline V gives CDR1 PRHDT, CDR2 FYEKMQ (reference sequence). The CDR3 length is 17 residues. Trimming cost V 5 bases and J 4 bases; bases outside gene matches: 11. Here the CDR3 reads CASSIRLAGGGADTQYF. The CDR3 bases that were read are TGTGCCAGCAGCATTCGGCTAGCGGGAGGAGGGGCAGATACG.

Points on this clone: The read stops 3 residues short of the end of the CDR3; the missing end is completed from the germline J gene. The J gene is TRBJ1-2, the V gene TRBV2, with a tentative D call TRBD1 (5 bases). The CDR3 runs 14 residues. The V and J ends lost 1 base and 0 bases respectively, with 6 bases between them. Germline V gene lookup returns CDR1 SNHLY and CDR2 FYNNEI. The CDR3 bases that were read are TGTGCCAGCAGTGAAGAGGGGTCTAACTATGGC. This sequence encodes CASSEEGSNYG. From start to end, the CDR3 is CASSEEGSNYGYTF.

On this clone itself: The read is 3 residues too short to cover the CDR3 end, so that end is filled in from the germline J gene. V and J are TRBV19 and TRBJ1-2; 8 nucleotides line up with TRBD1. The CDR3 runs to 14 residues. CDR1 and CDR2 from the germline V gene are LNHDA and SQIVND (reference sequence). The CDR3 bases that were read are TGTGCCAGTAGTACAGGACAGGGATCCTACGAC. Its translation: CASSTGQGSYD. The complete CDR3 sequence is CASSTGQGSYDYTF.